Listed below are T cell receptor beta chains from one sample, sequenced in a study of T cells in tumors after PD-1 blockade. The repertoire was sequenced with immunoSEQ multiplex PCR; TCRdb's copy has only in-frame clones and lacks some. Among thousands of clones, under 70% were seen once, and the ten largest hold approximately 12%. The sample here was tumor tissue, taken before anti-PD-1 treatment. The receptor source for this set is a human donor with basal cell carcinoma. The CDR3 runs from the conserved cysteine through the conserved F or W. D genes are given only for firm matches. Expanded clones get a size class; other rows say once, few or many, or leave the size out.

v_gene	abundance	d_gene	j_gene	CDR3nt	CDR3aa
TRBV19	-	-	TRBJ1-1	TGTGCCAGTAGTATATATGGCACTGAAGCTTTCTTT	CASSIYGTEAFF
TRBV6-5	-	-	TRBJ2-7	TGTGCCAGCAGGCGTACAGGCTCCTACGAGCAGTACTTC	CASRRTGSYEQYF
TRBV27	once	-	TRBJ1-1	TGTGCCAGCAGTGCGTCAGGGGCCCCTTTGATAGCTTTCTTT	CASSASGAPLIAFF
TRBV28	medium-sized	-	TRBJ1-1	TGTGCCAGCAGTTTGAACGACCTGATTTTGAACACTGAAGCTTTCTTT	CASSLNDLILNTEAFF
TRBV10-1	-	-	TRBJ1-2	TGCGCCAGCAGTCTTCGTAAAAGATCGCAGACCTATGGCTACACCTTC	CASSLRKRSQTYGYTF
TRBV19	-	-	TRBJ2-3	TGTGCCAGTAGTATAGTGGGACACTCGACAGATACGCAGTATTTT	CASSIVGHSTDTQYF
TRBV3-1/TRBV3-2	-	-	TRBJ2-7	TGTGCCAGCAGCCAAAGCCCGTCGAGCACGCTAGCGAGCGAGCAGTACTTC	CASSQSPSSTLASEQYF
TRBV6-5	-	TRBD1	TRBJ2-7	TGTGCCAGCAGCAACAGGGGGCGGCGGGAGCAGTACTTC	CASSNRGRREQYF
TRBV7-3	few	-	TRBJ2-3	TGTGCCAGCAGCTTAGGGCGCGACACAGATACGCAGTATTTT	CASSLGRDTDTQYF
TRBV6-5	once	TRBD2	TRBJ2-2	TGTGCCAGCAGGACCGGGACTAGGAACACCGGGGAGCTGTTTTTT	CASRTGTRNTGELFF
TRBV4-1	-	-	TRBJ1-1	TGCGCCAGCAGCCATAATGTGCAGAACACTGAAGCTTTCTTT	CASSHNVQNTEAFF
TRBV3-1/TRBV3-2	once	TRBD1	TRBJ2-5	TGTGCCAGCAGCCAGGGGACAGGGGGAGGAGAGACCCAGTACTTC	CASSQGTGGGETQYF
TRBV6-4	-	TRBD2	TRBJ2-1	TGTGCCAGCAGTGAAGTAGCGGGGTACTCCTACAATGAGCAGTTCTTC	CASSEVAGYSYNEQFF
TRBV24-1	-	TRBD1	TRBJ2-3	TGTGCCACCAGTGATACCGGGACAGGGCATGCAGATACGCAGTATTTT	CATSDTGTGHADTQYF
TRBV6-5	-	-	TRBJ2-1	TGTGCCAGCAGTACCGGGGTAGCGGCATACAATGAGCAGTTCTTC	CASSTGVAAYNEQFF
TRBV7-2	large	-	TRBJ1-1	TGTGCCAGCAGCTTAGGGGACTTGATCATGAACACTGAAGCTTTCTTT	CASSLGDLIMNTEAFF
TRBV5-1	-	TRBD2	TRBJ2-5	TGCGCCAGCAGCTGGGGGGGGACGGTAGAGACCCAGTACTTC	CASSWGGTVETQYF
TRBV18	-	-	TRBJ2-3	TGTGCCAGCTCACCACTCGGCAGCACAGATACGCAGTATTTT	CASSPLGSTDTQYF
TRBV19	-	-	TRBJ1-5	TGTGCCAGTAGTCGTCGGGGGGCCAGCAATCAGCCCCAGCATTTT	CASSRRGASNQPQHF
TRBV5-1	-	TRBD2	TRBJ2-5	TGCGCCAGCAGCCTAGGGACTAGCGGGGGTCGGACCCAGTACTTC	CASSLGTSGGRTQYF
TRBV6-5	-	-	TRBJ1-2	-	CASFARASGQDGYTF
TRBV19	few	-	TRBJ1-5	TGTGCCAGCGCATGGGGAAACAGGGCCCAGCCCCAGCATTTT	CASAWGNRAQPQHF
TRBV7-2	few	-	TRBJ2-1	TGTGCCAGCAGCTTAAACTTCGGCAGGGAGCAGTTCTTC	CASSLNFGREQFF
TRBV27	-	TRBD1	TRBJ1-2	TGTGCCAGCAGGCAACAGGGGGCGGAGGGCTACACCTTC	CASRQQGAEGYTF
TRBV18	-	TRBD1	TRBJ2-1	TGTGCCAGCTCACCACCGACAGGGTATGAGCAGTTCTTC	CASSPPTGYEQFF
TRBV28	few	-	TRBJ2-4	TGTGCCAGCAGTTTGGGCTGGGGCGTGGGGGAAAACATTCAGTACTTC	CASSLGWGVGENIQYF
TRBV20-1	-	-	TRBJ2-5	TGCAGTGCTAGAGCCGAAGAGACCCAGTACTTC	CSARAEETQYF